Given below is one TCR beta chain in context. These data come from a study of blood T cell repertoires in COVID-19. Study-wide context: The United States, Italy and Spain supplied acute and convalescent COVID-19 samples.

V gave up 3 bases and J gave up 3 bases, with 13 bases separating them. The CDR3 is made up of 15 amino acids. CDR1 SGHNT and CDR2 YYREEE come from the germline V gene (reference sequence). In the study's own analysis: Estimated nucleated cell counts came from reference gene primer amplification. Some clones are missing from TCRdb's copy, which holds only in-frame ones; the method was immunoSEQ multiplex PCR. V and J calls and clone size are as listed in that table; D and trimming were resolved from the DNA. The sample has about 74,000 clones; 84% are singletons. The receptor was derived from a man in his 70s with acute or convalescent COVID-19. V usage is TRBV5-4 and J usage is TRBJ2-1; TRBD1 might be the D (6 bases). The specimen sequenced was peripheral blood. CDR3 residues: CASSSGSGDYNEQFF. The CDR3 bases are TGTGCCAGCAGCTCGGGGTCAGGGGACTACAATGAGCAGTTCTTC.